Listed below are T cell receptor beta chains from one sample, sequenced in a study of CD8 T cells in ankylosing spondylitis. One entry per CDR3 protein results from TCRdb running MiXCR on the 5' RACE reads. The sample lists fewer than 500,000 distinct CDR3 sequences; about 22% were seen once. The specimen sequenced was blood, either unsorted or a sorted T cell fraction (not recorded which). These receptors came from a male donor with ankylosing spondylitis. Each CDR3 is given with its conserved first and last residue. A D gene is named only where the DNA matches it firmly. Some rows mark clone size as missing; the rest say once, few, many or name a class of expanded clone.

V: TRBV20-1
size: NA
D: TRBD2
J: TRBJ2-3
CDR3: CSAETSGLSTDTQYF
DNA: TGCAGTGCCGAAACTAGCGGGCTAAGCACAGATACGCAGTATTTT

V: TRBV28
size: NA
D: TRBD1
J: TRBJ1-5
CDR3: CASSSPTGKPYQPQHF
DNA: TGTGCCAGCAGTTCACCGACAGGGAAGCCCTATCAGCCCCAGCATTTT

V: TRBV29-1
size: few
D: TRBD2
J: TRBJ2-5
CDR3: CSVPRGAGDQETQYF
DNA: TGCAGCGTCCCGCGGGGAGCGGGAGACCAAGAGACCCAGTACTTC

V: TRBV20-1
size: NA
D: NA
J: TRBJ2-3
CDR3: CSAGPYTQYF
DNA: TGCAGTGCTGGGCCCTATACGCAGTATTTT

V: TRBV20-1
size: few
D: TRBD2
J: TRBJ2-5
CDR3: CSAFREGKTQYF
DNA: TGCAGTGCTTTTCGGGAGGGGAAGACCCAGTACTTC

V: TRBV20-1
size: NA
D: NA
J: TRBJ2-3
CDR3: CSARDLAGVIDRTQYF
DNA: TGCAGTGCTAGAGATTTGGCAGGGGTTATTGATCGTACGCAGTATTTT

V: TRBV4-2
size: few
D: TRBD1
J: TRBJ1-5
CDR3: CASSLDRGGQPQHF
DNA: TGTGCCAGCAGCCTCGACAGGGGTGGCCAGCCCCAGCATTTT

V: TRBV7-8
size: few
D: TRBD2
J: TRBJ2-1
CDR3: CASSEPGLAGGGPYNEQFF
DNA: TGTGCCAGCAGCGAACCGGGACTAGCGGGAGGGGGCCCCTACAATGAGCAGTTCTTC

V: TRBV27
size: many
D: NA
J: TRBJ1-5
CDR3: CARSGTLGQPQHF
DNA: TGTGCCAGGTCCGGGACCCTGGGGCAGCCCCAGCATTTT

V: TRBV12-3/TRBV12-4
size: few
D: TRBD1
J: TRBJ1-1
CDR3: CASSTGTGIYTEAFF
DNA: TGTGCCAGCAGCACAGGGACAGGGATCTACACTGAAGCTTTCTTT

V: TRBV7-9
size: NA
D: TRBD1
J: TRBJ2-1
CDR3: CASVAGTEYNEQFF
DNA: TGTGCCAGCGTTGCAGGGACAGAGTACAATGAGCAGTTCTTC

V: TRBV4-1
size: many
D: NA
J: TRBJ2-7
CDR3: CASSQAVGLTVALNF
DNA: TGCGCCAGCAGCCAAGCCGTCGGACTTACAGTAGCGCTGAACTTC

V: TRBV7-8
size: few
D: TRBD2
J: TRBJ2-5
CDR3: CASSPGLGIGTQYF
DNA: TGTGCCAGCAGCCCGGGACTAGGGATTGGGACCCAGTACTTC

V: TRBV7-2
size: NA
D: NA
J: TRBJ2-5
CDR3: CASSLSGKAQYF
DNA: TGTGCCAGCAGCTTATCCGGGAAAGCCCAGTACTTC

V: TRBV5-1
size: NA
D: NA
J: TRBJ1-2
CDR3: CASSPAGDLNYGYTF
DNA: TGCGCCAGCAGCCCCGCCGGGGACCTTAACTATGGCTACACCTTC

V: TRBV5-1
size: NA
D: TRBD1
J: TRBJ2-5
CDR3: CASSLDGTGVSYQETQYF
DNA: TGCGCCAGCAGCTTGGATGGGACAGGGGTGTCGTACCAAGAGACCCAGTACTTC

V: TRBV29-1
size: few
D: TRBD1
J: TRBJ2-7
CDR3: CSARDRDIGEQYF
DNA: TGCAGCGCCCGGGACAGGGACATTGGTGAGCAGTACTTC

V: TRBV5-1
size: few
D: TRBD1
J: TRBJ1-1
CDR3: CASSFALTGGTEAFF
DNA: TGCGCCAGCAGCTTCGCCCTGACAGGGGGGACTGAAGCTTTCTTT

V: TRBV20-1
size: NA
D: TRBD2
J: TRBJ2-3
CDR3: CSARIAGGSTDTQYF
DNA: TGCAGTGCTCGAATAGCGGGAGGGAGCACAGATACGCAGTATTTT

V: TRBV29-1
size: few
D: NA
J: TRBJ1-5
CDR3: CSVGGEDNQPQHF
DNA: TGCAGCGTTGGTGGGGAGGACAATCAGCCCCAGCATTTT

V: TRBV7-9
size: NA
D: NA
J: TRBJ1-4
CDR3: CASSLVSNWDEKLFF
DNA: TGTGCCAGCAGCTTAGTCTCTAATTGGGATGAAAAACTGTTTTTT

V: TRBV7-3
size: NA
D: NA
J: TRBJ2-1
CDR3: CASSLKGQYNEQFF
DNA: TGTGCCAGCAGCTTAAAAGGACAGTACAATGAGCAGTTCTTC

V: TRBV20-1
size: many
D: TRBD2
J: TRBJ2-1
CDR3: CSARDFGGKNYNEQFF
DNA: TGCAGTGCTAGAGATTTCGGGGGGAAGAACTACAATGAGCAGTTCTTC

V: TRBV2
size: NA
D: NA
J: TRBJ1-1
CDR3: CASSDSPGGAPEAFF
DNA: TGTGCCAGCAGTGATTCCCCCGGGGGGGCCCCTGAAGCTTTCTTT

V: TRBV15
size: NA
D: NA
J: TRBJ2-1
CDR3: CATSRERGGEQFF
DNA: TGTGCCACCAGCAGAGAAAGGGGTGGTGAGCAGTTCTTC

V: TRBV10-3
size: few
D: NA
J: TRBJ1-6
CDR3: CAISESTRGLASPLHF
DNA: TGTGCCATCAGTGAGTCAACACGGGGTTTGGCTTCACCCCTCCACTTT

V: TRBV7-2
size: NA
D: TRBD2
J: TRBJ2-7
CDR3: CASSRLSPSGSYEQYF
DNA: TGTGCCAGCAGCCGTCTTAGCCCTAGCGGCTCCTACGAGCAGTACTTC

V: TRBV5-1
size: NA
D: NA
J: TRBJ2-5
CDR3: CASSLTDRIIETQYF
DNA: TGCGCCAGCAGCTTGACGGACAGAATAATAGAGACCCAGTACTTC

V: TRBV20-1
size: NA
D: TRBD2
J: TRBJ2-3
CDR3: CSARDFGLAGADTQYF
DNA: TGCAGTGCTAGAGATTTTGGCCTAGCGGGAGCAGATACGCAGTATTTT

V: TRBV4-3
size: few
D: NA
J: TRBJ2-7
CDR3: CASSQVTDGLYEQYF
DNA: TGCGCCAGCAGCCAAGTAACTGACGGTCTCTACGAGCAGTACTTC

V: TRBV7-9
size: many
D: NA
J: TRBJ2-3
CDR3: CASSPQGTGQYF
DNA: TGTGCCAGCAGCCCCCAGGGCACGGGGCAGTATTTT

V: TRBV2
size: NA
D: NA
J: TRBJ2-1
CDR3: CASSELRSSYNEQFF
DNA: TGTGCCAGCAGTGAACTGAGATCGTCCTACAATGAGCAGTTCTTC

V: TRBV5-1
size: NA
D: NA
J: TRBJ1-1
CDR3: CASSRIVGGRLTEAFF
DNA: TGCGCCAGCAGCCGCATCGTAGGAGGGAGGTTGACTGAAGCTTTCTTT

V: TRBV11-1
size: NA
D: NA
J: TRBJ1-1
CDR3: CASSLPGSDTSMNTEAFF
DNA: TGTGCCAGCAGCCTTCCGGGGAGTGATACGAGCATGAACACTGAAGCTTTCTTT

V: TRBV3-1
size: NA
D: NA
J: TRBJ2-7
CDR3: CASTANPPGGYEQYF
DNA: TGTGCCAGCACCGCCAATCCTCCAGGCGGCTACGAGCAGTACTTC

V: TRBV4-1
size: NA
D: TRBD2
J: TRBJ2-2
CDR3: CASSQPEATSGRATGELFF
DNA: TGCGCCAGCAGCCAGCCAGAGGCTACTAGCGGGAGGGCCACCGGGGAGCTGTTTTTT

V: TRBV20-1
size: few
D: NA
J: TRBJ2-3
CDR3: CSALTGRSTDTQYF
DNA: TGCAGTGCTTTAACCGGGAGAAGCACAGATACGCAGTATTTT

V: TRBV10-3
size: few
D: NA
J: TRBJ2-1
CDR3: CAISESGGSYNEQFF
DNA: TGTGCCATCAGTGAGTCTGGTGGATCCTACAATGAGCAGTTCTTC

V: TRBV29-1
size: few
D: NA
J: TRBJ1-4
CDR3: CSVEAADGATNEKLFF
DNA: TGCAGCGTTGAAGCCGCGGACGGGGCAACTAATGAAAAACTGTTTTTT

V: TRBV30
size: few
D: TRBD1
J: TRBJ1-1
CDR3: CAWSFTGDTEAFF
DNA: TGTGCCTGGAGTTTCACAGGGGACACTGAAGCTTTCTTT

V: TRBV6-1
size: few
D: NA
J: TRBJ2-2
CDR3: CASRSGALYTGELFF
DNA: TGTGCCAGCAGGTCAGGGGCGCTGTACACCGGGGAGCTGTTTTTT

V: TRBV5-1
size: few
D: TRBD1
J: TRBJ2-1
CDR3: CASTKDRNNEQFF
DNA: TGCGCCAGCACCAAGGACAGGAACAATGAGCAGTTCTTC

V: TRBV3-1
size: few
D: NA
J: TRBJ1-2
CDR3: CASSPVNSLLGRGYTF
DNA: TGTGCCAGCAGCCCCGTGAACAGCCTCTTGGGTCGGGGCTACACCTTC

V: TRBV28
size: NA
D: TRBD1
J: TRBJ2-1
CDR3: CASVFSGTGGMGEQFF
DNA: TGTGCCAGCGTATTCTCCGGGACAGGGGGCATGGGTGAGCAGTTCTTC

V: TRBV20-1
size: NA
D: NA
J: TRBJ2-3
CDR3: CSAIQGFADTQYF
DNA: TGCAGTGCTATTCAGGGGTTTGCCGATACGCAGTATTTT

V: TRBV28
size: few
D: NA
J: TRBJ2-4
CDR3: CASSLRVTKNIQYF
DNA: TGTGCCAGCAGTTTACGGGTCACCAAAAACATTCAGTACTTC

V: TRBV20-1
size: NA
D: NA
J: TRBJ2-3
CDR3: CSARSPAVLGGTQYF
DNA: TGCAGTGCTAGGTCTCCTGCGGTCCTAGGAGGTACGCAGTATTTT

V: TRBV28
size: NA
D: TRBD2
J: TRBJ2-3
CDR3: CASSLVAGGGTDTQYF
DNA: TGTGCCAGCAGTTTGGTAGCGGGAGGTGGCACAGATACGCAGTATTTT

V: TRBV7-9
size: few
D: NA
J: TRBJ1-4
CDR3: CASSPEPAGTNEKLFF
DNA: TGTGCCAGCAGCCCAGAGCCGGCGGGGACTAATGAAAAACTGTTTTTT

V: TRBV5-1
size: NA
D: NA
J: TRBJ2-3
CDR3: CASSSGGSGRQRTDTQYF
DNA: TGCGCCAGCAGCTCCGGAGGATCTGGCAGACAACGCACAGATACGCAGTATTTT

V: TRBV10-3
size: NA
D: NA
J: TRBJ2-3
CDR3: CAIRDHGGDTQYF
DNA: TGTGCCATCCGGGACCACGGAGGAGATACGCAGTATTTT

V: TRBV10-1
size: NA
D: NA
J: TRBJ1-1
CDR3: CASKDEGDPEAFF
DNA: TGCGCCAGCAAGGACGAGGGGGACCCTGAAGCTTTCTTT

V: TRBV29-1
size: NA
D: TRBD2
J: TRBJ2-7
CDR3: CSVEGTSGRRYEQYF
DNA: TGCAGCGTTGAAGGGACTAGCGGGAGAAGGTACGAGCAGTACTTC

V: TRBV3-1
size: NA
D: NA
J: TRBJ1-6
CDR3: CASSRSGSPLHF
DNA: TGTGCCAGCAGCCGTAGCGGATCACCCCTCCACTTT

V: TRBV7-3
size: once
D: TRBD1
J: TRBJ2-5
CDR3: CASRSGQFQETQYF
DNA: TGTGCCAGCAGATCGGGACAGTTCCAAGAGACCCAGTACTTC

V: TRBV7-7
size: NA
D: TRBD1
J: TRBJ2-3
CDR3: CASSPNLHRGTTQYF
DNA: TGTGCCAGCAGCCCTAACCTCCACAGGGGTACTACGCAGTATTTT

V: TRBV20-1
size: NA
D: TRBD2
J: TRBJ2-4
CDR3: CSAPGLAGGLAKNIQYF
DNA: TGCAGTGCTCCGGGACTAGCGGGAGGACTAGCCAAAAACATTCAGTACTTC